This is a list of T cell receptor beta chains from one sample in a study of post-analysis software for immune sequencing data. TCRdb re-called the PCR reads with MiXCR, one entry per CDR3 protein. The sample holds about 400,000 distinct CDR3 sequences, about a third seen once. Sequenced: blood. The origin of the receptors is a girl aged 10 to 17 with multiple sclerosis. CDR3s include the opening cysteine and the closing phenylalanine or tryptophan. The order of the fields is D gene, J gene, V gene, clone size, CDR3 DNA, CDR3 protein. A D gene is named only where the DNA matches it firmly. Expanded clones are given a class, and other clones once, few, many or no size at all.

>NA|TRBJ2-7|TRBV25-1|NA
TGTGCCAGCAGTGAACCGTTTGGTGGTTCGGGGGTAGGCGAGCAGTACTTC
CASSEPFGGSGVGEQYF
>NA|TRBJ2-5|TRBV18|NA
TGTGCCAGCTCACCAGGGGAACAAGAGACCCAGTACTTC
CASSPGEQETQYF
>NA|TRBJ1-2|TRBV15|few
TGTGCCACCAGCACCTGGAGCGGGGAGGGGTATGGCTACACCTTC
CATSTWSGEGYGYTF
>NA|TRBJ1-1|TRBV5-6|NA
TGTGCCAGCAGCTTGGTAGGGGATGGCACTGAAGCTTTCTTT
CASSLVGDGTEAFF
>TRBD1|TRBJ1-2|TRBV20-1|few
TGCAGTGCTCCCCCGGGACAGGTTAACCATGGCTACACCTTC
CSAPPGQVNHGYTF
>TRBD2|TRBJ2-3|TRBV27|once
TGTGCCAGCAGTTTTTTTGCTAGCGGGGGGGCAAACGCAGATACGCAGTATTTT
CASSFFASGGANADTQYF
>TRBD1|TRBJ2-7|TRBV18|NA
TGTGCCAGCTCACCTAGGAGCACAGGGGGGTACGAGCAGTACTTC
CASSPRSTGGYEQYF
>TRBD1|TRBJ2-7|TRBV27|NA
TGTGCCAGCAGTTTAATCTCCGACAGGGGCGAGGGCTACGAGCAGTACTTC
CASSLISDRGEGYEQYF
>NA|TRBJ2-7|TRBV29-1|NA
TGCAGCGTTGAGAAGGGATCCTCTTACGAGCAGTACTTC
CSVEKGSSYEQYF
>NA|TRBJ2-3|TRBV9|NA
TGTGCCAGCAGCGTAGTCGGCACTGGAGGAGATACGCAGTATTTT
CASSVVGTGGDTQYF
>NA|TRBJ2-7|TRBV6-2/TRBV6-3|few
TGTGCCAGCAGTGGTCTCAGCTACGAGCAGTACTTC
CASSGLSYEQYF
>NA|TRBJ1-3|TRBV28|NA
TGTGCCAGCAGTTTATTGGCAGGGTCTGGAAACACCATATATTTT
CASSLLAGSGNTIYF
>NA|TRBJ2-7|TRBV18|few
TGTGCCAGCAGCCCCGACTACGAGCAGTACTTC
CASSPDYEQYF
>NA|TRBJ2-1|TRBV6-5|NA
TGTGCCAGCAGTCAGGGGCGGGTCTCCTACGATGAGCAGTTCTTC
CASSQGRVSYDEQFF
>NA|TRBJ2-2|TRBV3-1|NA
TGTGCCGGCAGCCAAGATGTCTGGGGGACCGGGGAGCTGTTTTTT
CAGSQDVWGTGELFF
>NA|TRBJ1-1|TRBV27|NA
TGTGCCAGCAGTTTAATGGCGGGAACTGAAGCTTTCTTT
CASSLMAGTEAFF
>NA|TRBJ2-1|TRBV3-1|few
TGTGCCAGCAGCCAAATTGTTCTGGGCCTCTCGAGCTCCTACAATGAGCAGTTCTTC
CASSQIVLGLSSSYNEQFF
>TRBD1|TRBJ2-3|TRBV5-4|few
TGTGCCAGCAGCTTCACAGGGGAAGATACGCAGTATTTT
CASSFTGEDTQYF
>TRBD2|TRBJ2-5|TRBV4-2|NA
TGTGCCAGCAGCCAAGGGGCGACTAGCGGGGGGTCCAAAGAGACCCAGTACTTC
CASSQGATSGGSKETQYF
>NA|TRBJ2-1|TRBV21-1|few
TGTGCCAGCAGCAAAACTCCCGGGACAGGGAACGGAGATAATGGAGAGCAGTTCTTC
CASSKTPGTGNGDNGEQFF
>NA|TRBJ1-1|TRBV4-1|few
TGCGCCAGCAGCCAATTTTACCGAGCCCCGGGAAGCACTGAAGCTTTCTTT
CASSQFYRAPGSTEAFF
>NA|TRBJ2-1|TRBV29-1|many
TGCAGCGTTGCAGGCTTTGCCCACTACAATGAGCAGTTCTTC
CSVAGFAHYNEQFF
>NA|TRBJ2-3|TRBV5-1|few
TGCGCCAGCAGCTTTGGGGACACCGGCACAGATACGCAGTATTTT
CASSFGDTGTDTQYF
>TRBD1|TRBJ2-7|TRBV15|NA
TGTGCCACCAGCAGAGACAGGGACAGGGGGCATGTCGAGCAGTACTTC
CATSRDRDRGHVEQYF
>NA|TRBJ1-2|TRBV12-3/TRBV12-4|NA
TGTGCCGGCAGTCCAACAGGGAGGGCTAACTATGGCTACACCTTC
CAGSPTGRANYGYTF
>NA|TRBJ2-7|TRBV7-8|NA
TGTGCCAGCAGCGTTTTGCGGGGAGGCTACGAGCAGTACTTC
CASSVLRGGYEQYF
>TRBD1|TRBJ1-1|TRBV7-2|NA
TGTGCCAGCAGCCCGACAGGGGAGCACACTGAAGCTTTCTTT
CASSPTGEHTEAFF
>NA|TRBJ1-2|TRBV20-1|NA
TGCAGTGCTAGAGATTTTAGGGCGTATGGCTACACCTTC
CSARDFRAYGYTF
>TRBD1|TRBJ2-1|TRBV7-3|NA
TGTGCCAGCAGCCCGGGACAGCCCTACAATGAGCAGTTCTTC
CASSPGQPYNEQFF
>TRBD2|TRBJ2-5|TRBV2|NA
TGTGCCAGCAGTCTTGGACTAGCGCAGTACTTC
CASSLGLAQYF
>TRBD2|TRBJ2-3|TRBV6-5|few
TGTGCCAGCAGTAGCGGGGCTTACACAGATACGCAGTATTTT
CASSSGAYTDTQYF
>TRBD2|TRBJ2-3|TRBV12-3/TRBV12-4|few
TGTGCCAGTCTAGCGGGGCACACAGATACGCAGTATTTT
CASLAGHTDTQYF
>TRBD1|TRBJ1-2|TRBV7-9|few
TGTGCCAGCAGATCCGGGACAGGGGCAAGCTATGGCTACACCTTC
CASRSGTGASYGYTF
>TRBD1|TRBJ2-4|TRBV20-1|NA
TGCAGTGCTAGCTCGGGACAGAGAAACATTCAGTACTTC
CSASSGQRNIQYF
>TRBD1|TRBJ1-2|TRBV3-1|few
TGTGCCAGCAGCCATGGGACAGGGCACGGCTACACCTTC
CASSHGTGHGYTF
>TRBD1|TRBJ2-7|TRBV7-3|many
TGTGCCAGCAGCCAAACAGGGGGCTACGAGCAGTACTTC
CASSQTGGYEQYF
>NA|TRBJ2-2|TRBV3-1|NA
TGTGCCAGCAGCCGAGACACCGGGGAGCTGTTTTTT
CASSRDTGELFF
>NA|TRBJ2-5|TRBV7-2|many
TGTGCCAGCAGTAAGGGGACCGCGGAGACCCAGTACTTC
CASSKGTAETQYF
>NA|TRBJ2-7|TRBV5-1|NA
TGCGCCAGCAGCTTGGACCCTACGGACTACGAGCAGTACTTC
CASSLDPTDYEQYF
>NA|TRBJ2-1|TRBV10-3|many
TGTGCCATCAGTGACAGGGGGGGCAATGAGCAGTTCTTC
CAISDRGGNEQFF
>TRBD2|TRBJ2-3|TRBV6-1|few
TGTGCCAGCAGTGAAGCGAGACAAGCGGGGACAGATACGCAGTATTTT
CASSEARQAGTDTQYF
>NA|TRBJ1-5|TRBV27|NA
TGTGCCAGCAGTTTAGCGGGGGGGATTCAGCCCCAGCATTTT
CASSLAGGIQPQHF
>NA|TRBJ2-7|TRBV6-1|few
TGTGCCAGCAGTCAAAACTACAGGGACGAGCAGTACTTC
CASSQNYRDEQYF
>NA|TRBJ2-3|TRBV4-2|few
TGTGCCAGCAGCCAAGAATTAGGGAAGGGTAACGCAGATACGCAGTATTTT
CASSQELGKGNADTQYF
>NA|TRBJ1-2|TRBV5-1|NA
TGCGCCAGCAGCTTGTTGGAAGAGGGCTACACCTTC
CASSLLEEGYTF
>NA|TRBJ2-3|TRBV5-6|NA
TGTGCCAGCAGCTTATGGACCACGACCACAGATACGCAGTATTTT
CASSLWTTTTDTQYF
>TRBD1|TRBJ1-5|TRBV7-2|NA
TGTGCCAGCAGCCTGATACAGGGGCAGCCCCAGCATTTT
CASSLIQGQPQHF
>NA|TRBJ1-2|TRBV24-1|NA
TGTGCCACCAGTGATGCCCGGGCCCCTAACTATGGCTACACCTTC
CATSDARAPNYGYTF
>NA|TRBJ1-2|TRBV7-2|NA
TGTGCCAGCAGCTTAGCCCCCGCGGGTACGGGAGGCTACACCTTC
CASSLAPAGTGGYTF
>NA|TRBJ2-5|TRBV6-6|NA
TGTGCCAGCTGGGGCCTACAAGAGACCCAGTACTTC
CASWGLQETQYF
>NA|TRBJ2-7|TRBV6-5|NA
TGTGCCAGCAGTTCTGACAGGTGGAACTACGAGCAGTACTTC
CASSSDRWNYEQYF
>NA|TRBJ2-1|TRBV20-1|NA
TGCAGTGCTAACGGGGGTGGCCTCAATGAGCAGTTCTTC
CSANGGGLNEQFF